A single sample is the source of the 19 T cell receptor beta chains below, sequenced in a study of shared clonotypes between healthy human individuals. Sequenced by immunoSEQ multiplex PCR; TCRdb stores in-frame clones only, minus some. The top ten hold approximately 1.5% of the sample, which has under 1,100,000 clones, roughly 70% seen once. The sequencing input was memory CD4+ T cells sorted from blood. Subset meaning: CD45RA-negative fraction. All receptors derive from a young man in good health.

The chain couples TRBV6-6 to TRBJ2-3, with 8 bases lining up with TRBD2. This CDR3 region has 15 residues. V gave up 7 bases and J gave up 0 bases; unmatched junction bases: 6. The germline V gene has CDR1 MNHNY and CDR2 SVGAGI (reference sequence). The CDR3 coding sequence is TGTGCCAGCACTTTGCGGGGGGTTAGCACAGATACGCAGTATTTT. Amino acids: CASTLRGVSTDTQYF.

The genes are TRBV30 and TRBJ1-1; no clear D gene. CDR1 is GTSNPN, CDR2 SVGIG, per germline (reference sequence). The V end lost 2 bases, the J end lost 4 bases, and 11 bases lay between the germline ends. The CDR3 is 13 amino acids. CDR3 sequence (DNA): TGTGCCTGGAGTATCAACCAGGCCACTGAAGCTTTCTTT. Encoded protein: CAWSINQATEAFF. Using reference TRBV30 and TRBJ1-1 for the parts outside the CDR3, the full variable domain is SQTIHQWPATLVQPVGSPLSLECTVEGTSNPNLYWYRQAAGRGLQLLFYSVGIGQISSEVPQNLSASRPQDRQFILSSKKLLLSDSGFYLCAWSINQATEAFFGQGTRLTVV.

This rearrangement joins TRBV19 to TRBJ2-3; possible D gene TRBD2, 5 bases. V was pared by 1 base and J by 0 bases, with 11 bases between. Germline assignment: CDR1 LNHDA and CDR2 SQIVND (reference sequence). This CDR3 spans 16 amino acids. Written as DNA, the CDR3 is TGTGCCAGTAGTATAGGAAGCGGAGTTAGCACAGATACGCAGTATTTT. Its translation is CASSIGSGVSTDTQYF.

The rearrangement joins TRBV19 to TRBJ2-7, with TRBD1 identical over 8 bases. Germline V gene data show CDR1 as LNHDA and CDR2 as SQIVND (reference sequence). The V gene end was trimmed by 3 bases and the J gene end by 4 bases; junction bases not matched to a gene: 11. This CDR3 region has 16 residues. As DNA, the CDR3 is TGTGCCAGTAGTATGACTGCCGCAGGGGGCGGTTACGAGCAGTACTTC. Protein product: CASSMTAAGGGYEQYF.

V gene TRBV11-2 combines with J gene TRBJ2-5, with a weak D call TRBD1 (6 bases). The assigned J gene may be wrong: the sequence end matches TRBJ2-7 better. CDR1 and CDR2 from the germline V gene are SGHAT and FQNNGV. The CDR3 totals 15 residues. Here the CDR3 DNA reads TGTGCCAGCAGCTTAGGAAGGGGGTTCTCCTACGAGCAGTACTTC. It translates to CASSLGRGFSYEQYF.

The chain is built from TRBV18 and TRBJ2-5, with 9 bases identical to TRBD2. Looked up from germline, CDR1 is KGHSH and CDR2 is LQKENI. The CDR3 is made up of 18 amino acids. Trimming at V came to 2 bases and at J to 3 bases, leaving 13 bases not matched to a gene. The CDR3 sequence is CASSPWSGGNYREETQYF. In DNA, the CDR3 is TGTGCCAGCTCACCATGGAGCGGGGGGAATTATCGGGAAGAGACCCAGTACTTC.

The gene calls are TRBV2 and TRBJ1-5, with 9 bases matching TRBD1. Trimming at V came to 4 bases and at J to 0 bases, leaving 4 bases not matched to a gene. This CDR3 contains 16 residues. Germline V lookup: CDR1 SNHLY, CDR2 FYNNEI. CDR3: CASSGGQGNSNQPQHF. In nucleotides, the CDR3 is TGTGCCAGCAGTGGGGGACAGGGCAATAGCAATCAGCCCCAGCATTTT.

This chain uses TRBV5-4 with TRBJ2-3; 14 bases fit TRBD2. CDR3 length: 16 residues. V shed 4 bases and J 3 bases; nucleotides not matched to a gene: 4. The germline CDR1 and CDR2 sequences are SGHNT and YYREEE (reference sequence). The DNA for the CDR3 is TGTGCCAGCAGCCCAGGGACTAGCGGGGGAACAGATACGCAGTATTTT. Its translation is CASSPGTSGGTDTQYF.

The chain is built from TRBV4-3 and TRBJ2-3; no firm D call. Trimming pared 5 bases from V and 2 bases from J, leaving 8 bases between. This CDR3 is 13 amino acids long. Looked up from germline, CDR1 is LGHNA and CDR2 is YSLEER. The CDR3: CASSATLTDTQYF. CDR3 DNA sequence: TGCGCCAGCAGCGCAACCCTCACAGATACGCAGTATTTT.

V usage is TRBV4-2 and J usage is TRBJ1-1, with D unresolved. CDR3 length equals 16 residues. Germline assignment: CDR1 LGHNA and CDR2 YNFKEQ. V lost 4 bases, J lost 1 base, and 16 bases lay in between. The CDR3 DNA reads TGTGCCAGCAGCCCCCAGCTCGGCCTTAGGAACACTGAAGCTTTCTTT. Amino acids: CASSPQLGLRNTEAFF.

The V gene is TRBV5-1, the J gene TRBJ1-3; perhaps TRBD1 as D (6 bases). CDR1 SGHRS and CDR2 YFSETQ come from the germline V gene. V was clipped by 0 bases and J by 1 base, with 14 bases between them. This CDR3 is built from 17 residues. CDR3 sequence (DNA): TGCGCCAGCAGCTTGGTTACAGGGCCAGCGTCTGGAAACACCATATATTTT. Amino acids: CASSLVTGPASGNTIYF.

This chain links TRBV10-3 with TRBJ1-2; 8 bases match TRBD1. The CDR3 runs 12 residues. With 9 bases clipped from V and 8 bases from J, the junction kept 8 bases outside the gene matches. Germline assignment: CDR1 ENHRY and CDR2 SYGVKD. The CDR3 is CAITRAGGGYTF. CDR3 DNA: TGTGCCATAACTAGGGCAGGGGGCGGCTACACCTTC.

The chain couples TRBV11-2 to TRBJ2-7; 11 bases are a match to TRBD2. Germline-derived CDR1 and CDR2 are SGHAT and FQNNGV. The V and J ends lost 3 bases and 2 bases, in that order; junction bases with no gene match: 6. The CDR3 contains 16 residues. Here the CDR3 DNA reads TGTGCCAGCAGCTTGGGGCCTAGCGGGGGGACCTACGAGCAGTACTTC. Encoded protein: CASSLGPSGGTYEQYF.

This chain connects TRBV11-3 to TRBJ2-2; tentatively, D is TRBD2 (6 bases). Germline CDR1 SGHNT, CDR2 YENEEA. Trimming cost V 5 bases and J 4 bases, with 14 bases left between them. This CDR3 has 15 amino acids. CDR3 loop: CASSLEGKGTGELFF. CDR3 bases: TGTGCCAGCAGCCTGGAGGGCAAAGGCACCGGGGAGCTGTTTTTT.

As to this clone: Germline is not matched at one junction end, which may reflect a read error. The chain is built from TRBV7-7 and TRBJ2-5; TRBD1 aligns across 7 bases. The CDR3 has 14 residues. The V gene's germline CDR1 is SSHAT and CDR2 FNYEAQ (reference sequence). This CDR3 reads CASSSGGTQETQYF. DNA for the CDR3: TGTGCTAGCAGTTCAGGGGGTACCCAAGAGACCCAGTACTTC.

This clone was counted only a few times. The sample carries other DNA sequences with the same CDR3. The V call is TRBV5-1, the J call TRBJ1-1; D is undetermined. The CDR3 length is 13 residues. The germline gives CDR1 SGHRS, CDR2 YFSETQ. Trimming took off 5 bases at V and 0 bases at J, with 8 bases between the two ends. CDR3 sequence: CASSWGVNTEAFF. The CDR3 region has the DNA TGCGCCAGCAGTTGGGGTGTGAACACTGAAGCTTTCTTT.

This clone appeared once. J is TRBJ1-6 and V is TRBV7-3, with TRBD1 identical over 8 bases. The CDR3 runs to 15 residues. V lost 1 base and J lost 9; bases outside the gene matches: 5. Germline loops: CDR1 SGHTA, CDR2 FQGTGA. The CDR3 DNA reads TGTGCCAGCAGCTTAATGGGGACAGGCACTTCACCCCTCCACTTT. It encodes CASSLMGTGTSPLHF.

The table lists this clone with a few counts. The V gene is TRBV7-4, the J gene TRBJ2-7, with D maybe TRBD2 (5 bases). The CDR3 runs 16 residues. Per germline, CDR1 SGHVT and CDR2 SQSDAQ. The V end was cut by 1 base, the J end by 0 bases, with 13 bases between. CDR3 sequence: CASSLESSGYSYEQYF. CDR3 DNA sequence: TGTGCCAGCAGCTTAGAATCCAGCGGTTACTCCTACGAGCAGTACTTC.

The chain couples TRBV7-9 to TRBJ1-6, with D tentatively TRBD1 (6 bases). The V and J ends lost 2 bases and 7 bases respectively, with 18 bases between them. Germline CDR1 and CDR2: SEHNR and FQNEAQ (reference sequence). The CDR3 totals 17 residues. The CDR3 region has the DNA TGTGCCAGCAGCTTACAGACGGGGGGCTTTCGGAATTCACCCCTCCACTTT. This sequence encodes CASSLQTGGFRNSPLHF.